The 17 T cell receptor beta chains reported below all come from one sample, sequenced in a study of T cells in tuberculosis. Cells were sorted from thawed PBMC rested overnight and stained with GMM-loaded CD1B tetramer, viability dye and anti-CD3. C32 glucose monomycolate from Rhodococcus equi was loaded onto the CD1B tetramers. Here immunoSEQ multiplex PCR was the method, and the copy in TCRdb shows in-frame clones only, minus some. The sample yields tens of thousands of clones, roughly 88% seen once. Sequenced: CD1b-GMM tetramer-negative cells sorted from PBMCs. Every receptor here comes from an adult woman with latent tuberculosis.

The rearrangement links TRBV14 to TRBJ2-7; maybe TRBD1 (5 bases). There are 13 residues in the CDR3. Germline-derived CDR1 and CDR2 are SGHDN and FVKESK. The V gene lost 3 bases and the J gene lost 6 bases, with 12 bases spanning the gap. CDR3 sequence reads: CASSHLQGAEQYF. For the CDR3, the DNA is TGTGCCAGCAGCCACTTACAAGGGGCCGAGCAGTACTTC.

The rearrangement uses TRBV5-6 and TRBJ1-2; D is unresolved. Germline CDR1 and CDR2: SGHDT and YYEEEE. The CDR3 spans 12 residues. Deletions cut 4 bases from V and 4 bases from J, with 8 bases between. CDR3 protein: CASSPRFYGYTF. The CDR3 bases are TGTGCCAGCAGCCCTAGATTCTATGGCTACACCTTC.

The genes are TRBV30 and TRBJ1-5; D remains unclear. V lost 3 bases, J lost 0 bases, and 24 bases lay in between. Germline lookup yields CDR1 GTSNPN and CDR2 SVGIG (reference sequence). This CDR3 is built from 19 residues. CDR3 coding DNA: TGTGCCTGGAGCCCACCTAACAACCGCCCTACTAATAGCAATCAGCCCCAGCATTTT. Translated, it gives CAWSPPNNRPTNSNQPQHF.

The chain links TRBV7-8 to TRBJ1-2, with a possible D match to TRBD1 (6 bases). Germline CDR1 is SGHVS and CDR2 is FQNEAQ. Trimming removed 0 bases at V and 4 bases at J, with 12 bases between. The CDR3 has 15 amino acids. In DNA, the CDR3 is TGTGCCAGCAGCTTAGCTAGGGGGACCGCCTATGGCTACACCTTC. Translated, it gives CASSLARGTAYGYTF.

This clone came up a few times. The chain couples TRBV6-5 to TRBJ2-1, with 8 bases identical to TRBD1. The J segment lost 6 bases and the V segment lost 2 bases, leaving 3 bases of the junction unmatched. The CDR3 has 14 residues. CDR1 and CDR2 (germline): MNHEY, SVGAGI. CDR3 nucleotide sequence: TGTGCCAGCAGTTACGGACAGGGTGGCAATGAGCAGTTCTTC. Translation: CASSYGQGGNEQFF.

The chain links TRBV6-1 to TRBJ1-2; a possible D gene is TRBD1 (5 bases). From germline, CDR1 is MNHNS and CDR2 SASEGT. This CDR3 spans 13 amino acids. The V and J ends lost 3 bases and 3 bases respectively, with 8 bases between them. The CDR3 sequence: CASSDRVDYGYTF. The CDR3 coding sequence is TGTGCCAGCAGTGACAGGGTGGACTATGGCTACACCTTC.

The CDR3 DNA reads as TGTGCCAGCAGCGACAGCCCTAATTCACCCCTCCACTTT. Translation: CASSDSPNSPLHF. This sequence joins TRBV6-5 and TRBJ1-6; weak D call: TRBD1 (5 bases). V was cut by 6 bases and J by 6 bases, with 9 bases left in between. Germline lookup yields CDR1 MNHEY and CDR2 SVGAGI. This CDR3 is 13 amino acids long.

V and J are TRBV6-5 and TRBJ1-6, with TRBD1 identical over 8 bases. V shed 4 bases and J 10 bases; nucleotides not matched to a gene: 6. This CDR3 spans 14 amino acids. The germline V gene encodes CDR1 MNHEY and CDR2 SVGAGI. CDR3 coding DNA: TGTGCCAGCAGTTCGGACAGGGTCGACTCACCCCTCCACTTT. Translating it yields CASSSDRVDSPLHF.

This rearrangement joins TRBV6-1 to TRBJ2-7; D not resolved. V lost 4 bases and J 2 bases, leaving 12 bases between the germline ends. Germline V gives CDR1 MNHNS, CDR2 SASEGT. The CDR3 spans 14 residues. CDR3 bases: TGTGCCAGCAGTGGTTACACAGTTACCTACGAGCAGTACTTC. This encodes CASSGYTVTYEQYF.

Concerning this clone itself: At one boundary the junction diverges from the germline segment, which might be a read error. V usage is TRBV7-7 and J usage is TRBJ2-4, with 7 positions matching TRBD1. Per the germline V gene, CDR1 is SSHAT and CDR2 is FNYEAQ (reference sequence). This CDR3 region has 14 residues. The CDR3 DNA reads TGTGCTAGCAGCTTACAGGGGGCCAAAAACATTCAGTACTTC. This codes for CASSLQGAKNIQYF.

V and J are TRBV15 and TRBJ2-3; weak D call: TRBD1 (6 bases). The CDR3 consists of 15 residues. Germline V gives CDR1 LNHNV, CDR2 YYDKDF (reference sequence). Trimming removed 0 bases from V and 2 bases from J, with 9 bases in between. The CDR3 DNA follows: TGTGCCACCAGCAGAGATACAGGGTCCACAGATACGCAGTATTTT. Its translation is CATSRDTGSTDTQYF. The full variable domain, its missing parts supplied by reference TRBV15 and TRBJ2-3, is DAMVIQNPRYQVTQFGKPVTLSCSQTLNHNVMYWYQQKSSQAPKLLFHYYDKDFNNEADTPDNFQSRRPNTSFCFLDIRSPGLGDTAMYLCATSRDTGSTDTQYFGPGTRLTVL.

The rearrangement links TRBV27 to TRBJ2-1; TRBD1 matches 8 bases. CDR1 is MNHEY, CDR2 SMNVEV, per germline (reference sequence). The CDR3 is 17 residues long. V lost 7 bases to trimming and J lost 0 bases; unmatched junction nucleotides: 11. CDR3: CASTLFPTGASYNEQFF. The CDR3 nucleotides are TGTGCCAGCACCCTTTTTCCGACAGGGGCCTCCTACAATGAGCAGTTCTTC.

The chain carries TRBV5-5 and TRBJ1-4; no reliable D call. The CDR3 extends over 15 amino acids. Germline V gene sequence: CDR1 SGHKS, CDR2 YYEKEE (reference sequence). The ends were cut back, 5 bases at V and 0 bases at J, with 11 bases in the middle. CDR3 DNA sequence: TGTGCCAGCAGACCTGTCGGGGCAACTAATGAAAAACTGTTTTTT. Protein sequence: CASRPVGATNEKLFF.

A single count supports this clone. The chain is built from TRBV12-5 and TRBJ1-2; D not resolved. The CDR3 is 15 amino acids. Per the germline V gene, CDR1 is LGHNT and CDR2 is FRNRAP. V lost 5 bases, J lost 4 bases, and 17 bases lay in between. The CDR3 reads CASGTTTQISYGYTF. As DNA, the CDR3 is TGTGCTAGTGGTACGACCACACAGATATCCTATGGCTACACCTTC. The whole variable domain, filled in from reference TRBV12-5 and TRBJ1-2, reads DARVTQTPRHKVTEMGQEVTMRCQPILGHNTVFWYRQTMMQGLELLAYFRNRAPLDDSGMPKDRFSAEMPDATLATLKIQPSEPRDSAVYFCASGTTTQISYGYTFGSGTRLTVV.

The rearrangement uses TRBV5-6 and TRBJ1-5, with D possibly being TRBD1 (6 bases). The length of the CDR3 is 15 residues. Trimming removed 0 bases from V and 7 bases from J, with 14 bases in between. Germline values: CDR1 SGHDT, CDR2 YYEEEE. This CDR3 is CASSLGPGDGQPQHF. CDR3 in DNA: TGTGCCAGCAGCTTGGGGCCAGGGGATGGGCAGCCCCAGCATTTT.

V and J are TRBV7-3 and TRBJ1-3; D gene uncertain. This CDR3 has 14 amino acids. Between the trimmed V and J ends, which lost 5 bases and 0 bases, there was a span of 8 bases. In germline, CDR1 is SGHTA, CDR2 FQGTGA. CDR3 bases: TGTGCCAGCAGCCCCGGCGGCTCTGGAAACACCATATATTTT. It yields the protein CASSPGGSGNTIYF.

The V and J genes are TRBV10-3 and TRBJ2-1; 11 bases are a match to TRBD2. J was trimmed by 15 bases and V by 3 bases; bases with no gene match: 10. The CDR3 has 14 amino acids. Germline V gene sequence: CDR1 ENHRY, CDR2 SYGVKD. The CDR3: CAISDTLAGGLPFF. For the CDR3, the DNA is TGTGCCATCAGTGATACCCTAGCGGGGGGCCTTCCGTTCTTC.